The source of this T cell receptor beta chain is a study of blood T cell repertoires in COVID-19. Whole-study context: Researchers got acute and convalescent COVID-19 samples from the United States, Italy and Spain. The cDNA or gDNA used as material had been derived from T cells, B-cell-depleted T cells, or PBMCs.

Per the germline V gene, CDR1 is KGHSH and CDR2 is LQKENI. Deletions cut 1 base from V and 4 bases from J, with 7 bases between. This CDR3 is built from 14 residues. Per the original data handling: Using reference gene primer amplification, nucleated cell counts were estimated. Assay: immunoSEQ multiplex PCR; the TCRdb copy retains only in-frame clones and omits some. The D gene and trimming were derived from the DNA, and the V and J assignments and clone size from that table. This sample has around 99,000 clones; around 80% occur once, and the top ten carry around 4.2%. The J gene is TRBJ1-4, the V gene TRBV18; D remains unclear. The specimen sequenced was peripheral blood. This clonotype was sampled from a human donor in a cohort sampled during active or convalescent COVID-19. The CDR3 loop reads CASSPQSSNEKLFF. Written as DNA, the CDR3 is TGTGCCAGCTCACCACAGTCGAGTAATGAAAAACTGTTTTTT.